The 16 T cell receptor beta chains below come from one sample, sequenced in a study of identical twins. Via MiXCR, TCRdb re-called the 5' RACE reads, giving one row per CDR3 protein. The sample consists of fewer than 900,000 distinct CDR3 sequences, about 20% of them appearing once. The sample also formed part of further work on T cells expressing NK-cell markers.

Sequencing input: PBMCs. Receptors originate from a young woman in good health.

The sample holds a few counts of this clonotype. The chain links TRBV3-1 to TRBJ1-2; D perhaps matches TRBD1 (5 bases). Trimming shortened V by 1 base and J by 8 bases, and 17 bases separated the two germline ends. This CDR3 comprises 15 residues. CDR1 is LGHDT and CDR2 is YNNKEL in the germline V gene (reference sequence). CDR3 in amino acids: CASSQADSYLGGYTF. DNA for the CDR3: TGTGCCAGCAGCCAAGCCGACAGCTATCTAGGAGGCTACACCTTC. The full variable domain, with the rest looked up from reference TRBV3-1 and TRBJ1-2, is DTAVSQTPKYLVTQMGNDKSIKCEQNLGHDTMYWYKQDSKKFLKIMFSYNNKELIINETVPNRFSPKSPDKAHLNLHINSLELGDSAVYFCASSQADSYLGGYTFGSGTRLTVV.

In its sample, this clonotype was seen a few times. J is TRBJ1-2 and V is TRBV5-1, with 7 bases identical to TRBD1. V dropped 7 bases and J dropped 7; count of bases not matched to a gene: 10. The length of the CDR3 is 13 residues. Germline assignment: CDR1 SGHRS and CDR2 YFSETQ. The chain's CDR3 is CASGKGAQGGYTF. DNA of the CDR3: TGCGCCAGCGGAAAGGGGGCGCAGGGTGGCTACACCTTC.

This chain uses TRBV5-1 with TRBJ2-1, with TRBD1 matching 8 bases. The V and J ends lost 4 bases and 10 bases, in that order; junction bases with no gene match: 4. Germline loops: CDR1 SGHRS, CDR2 YFSETQ. The CDR3 is 12 residues long. CDR3 in DNA: TGCGCCAGCAGCCCAGACAGGGGCGAGCAGTTCTTC. Translation gives CASSPDRGEQFF.

The V and J genes are TRBV6-1 and TRBJ1-5, with TRBD1 as a possible D gene (5 bases). V dropped 5 bases and J dropped 6 bases, with 17 bases sitting between them. The CDR3 spans 15 residues. Germline V gives CDR1 MNHNS, CDR2 SASEGT. The CDR3 region is CASSPTGGRGQPQHF. The DNA of the CDR3 is TGTGCCAGCAGTCCCACGGGGGGGAGAGGTCAGCCCCAGCATTTT.

This clonotype has more than one count but fewer than ten. This chain uses TRBV6-5 with TRBJ2-6; D gene ambiguous. The CDR3 runs to 16 residues. V was trimmed by 3 bases and J by 3 bases, leaving 12 bases between them. Germline loops: CDR1 MNHEY, CDR2 SVGAGI. CDR3 nucleotides: TGTGCCAGCAGTTATACGTCTGCTAGTGGGGCCAACGTCCTGACTTTC. It codes for CASSYTSASGANVLTF.

In its sample, this clonotype was seen many times. The gene calls are TRBV12-3 or TRBV12-4 and TRBJ2-5, with a possible D match to TRBD1 (6 bases). There are 14 residues in the CDR3. The V and J ends lost 8 bases and 3 bases respectively, with 16 bases between them. The CDR3 DNA reads as TGTGCCAGCGAGACGTGGGGGCGGAAAGAGACCCAGTACTTC. Amino acid sequence: CASETWGRKETQYF.

This clonotype turned up a few times. The chain has TRBV12-3 or TRBV12-4 and TRBJ1-1; TRBD1 might be the D (5 bases). The CDR3 runs 15 residues. V lost 6 bases, J lost 3 bases, and 17 bases lay in between. This CDR3 reads CASRKFRERDTEAFF. The CDR3 nucleotides read TGTGCCAGCAGGAAATTCAGGGAAAGGGACACTGAAGCTTTCTTT.

This clonotype was found a few times. The CDR3: CASSRASGRADNEQFF. The CDR3 DNA reads TGTGCCAGCAGCCGAGCTAGCGGGAGGGCGGACAATGAGCAGTTCTTC. The chain joins TRBV6-2 or TRBV6-3 to TRBJ2-1; 12 nucleotides line up with TRBD2. The V gene's germline CDR1 is MNHEY and CDR2 SVGEGT. CDR3 size: 16 residues. With 6 bases clipped from V and 5 bases from J, the junction kept 8 bases outside the gene matches.

This rearrangement joins TRBV12-3 or TRBV12-4 to TRBJ1-1; unclear D gene. This CDR3 is 9 amino acids long. Trimming left V 4 bases short and J 8 bases short, with 2 bases between. CDR3 bases: TGTGCCAGCAGTTCCGAAGCTTTCTTT. Residues: CASSSEAFF.

The chain combines TRBV4-2 with TRBJ2-7; 14 bases map to TRBD2. V lost 5 bases to trimming and J lost 0 bases; unmatched junction nucleotides: 6. The CDR3 has 17 amino acids. Per germline, CDR1 LGHNA and CDR2 YNFKEQ. The CDR3 is CASSRLGTSGGSYEQYF. CDR3 sequence (DNA): TGTGCCAGCAGCAGACTTGGGACTAGCGGGGGCTCCTACGAGCAGTACTTC.

This clonotype was seen only a few times. This chain links TRBV14 with TRBJ2-1; no reliable D call. Germline assignment: CDR1 SGHDN and CDR2 FVKESK. The V end was cut by 1 base, the J end by 2 bases, with 12 bases between. This CDR3 comprises 16 residues. This CDR3 is CASSQVSQFPYNEQFF. The CDR3 region has the DNA TGTGCCAGCAGCCAAGTCTCCCAGTTCCCCTACAATGAGCAGTTCTTC.

The gene calls are TRBV20-1 and TRBJ2-7; 11 nucleotides align to TRBD2. Germline assignment: CDR1 DFQATT and CDR2 SNEGSKA (reference sequence). The CDR3 spans 13 residues. The CDR3 loop is CGSTSGASYEQYF. In DNA form, the CDR3 reads TGCGGATCGACTAGCGGGGCTTCCTACGAGCAGTACTTC.

The J gene is TRBJ2-7, the V gene TRBV7-2; tentative D call: TRBD2 (5 bases). Deletions cut 5 bases from V and 2 bases from J, with 13 bases between. The CDR3 totals 14 residues. CDR1 is SGHTA and CDR2 is FQGNSA in the germline V gene. The DNA for the CDR3 is TGTGCCAGCAGCCGCGGGTCGGCCCCCTACGAGCAGTACTTC. Protein sequence: CASSRGSAPYEQYF. The complete variable domain, with remaining parts taken from reference TRBV7-2 and TRBJ2-7, reads GAGVSQSPSNKVTEKGKDVELRCDPISGHTALYWYRQSLGQGLEFLIYFQGNSAPDKSGLPSDRFSAERTGGSVSTLTIQRTQQEDSAVYLCASSRGSAPYEQYFGPGTRLTVT.

The genes are TRBV20-1 and TRBJ1-4; TRBD1 aligns across 7 bases. The CDR3 is 14 amino acids. Germline CDR1 and CDR2: DFQATT and SNEGSKA (reference sequence). The J segment lost 8 bases and the V segment lost 3 bases, leaving 9 bases of the junction unmatched. CDR3 residues: CSARRGGAIEKLFF. The CDR3 DNA follows: TGCAGTGCTAGGAGAGGGGGCGCGATAGAAAAACTGTTTTTT.

V is TRBV6-5 and J is TRBJ2-1; a weak D match, TRBD2 (6 bases). CDR3 length: 15 amino acids. Trimming took off 1 base at V and 3 bases at J, with 10 bases between the two ends. Germline V gene data show CDR1 as MNHEY and CDR2 as SVGAGI. Here the CDR3 DNA reads TGTGCCAGCAGTTACTTGGGAGGTAACTACAATGAGCAGTTCTTC. Translated: CASSYLGGNYNEQFF.

This rearrangement joins TRBV5-4 to TRBJ2-2, with 11 positions matching TRBD2. CDR3 length equals 16 residues. The V gene end was trimmed by 4 bases and the J gene end by 0 bases; junction bases not matched to a gene: 2. Per the germline V gene, CDR1 is SGHNT and CDR2 is YYREEE (reference sequence). CDR3 region: CASSAGLAANTGELFF. The CDR3 DNA reads TGTGCCAGCAGCGCGGGACTAGCGGCGAACACCGGGGAGCTGTTTTTT.